The present T cell receptor beta chain was sequenced within a study of vaccination effects on CD4 cells after COVID-19. On the study more broadly: It was a median of 72 days after the second dose that post-vaccine samples were obtained. Study-level findings and limits: Late after vaccination, infection- and vaccine-induced clones showed marked clonal contraction. Healthy vaccinees' vaccine-induced clones included only 1 of 255 that recognized common cold coronaviruses.

As to this clone: Antigen: not known.

Clones were read by immunoSEQ multiplex PCR, and TCRdb kept only the in-frame ones, dropping some. The top ten clones hold roughly 1.6% of a sample with more than 60,000 clones, just under 75% of them seen once. Antigen-specific CD4+ T cells were expanded with viral peptide pools in the ViraFEST assay before sequencing. Subsequent to a culture period of about nine days, CD4+ T cells were isolated. Participants each got two BNT162b2 or mRNA-1273 vaccine doses. Testing of the vaccine recipients showed negative nucleocapsid antibodies and no prior SARS-CoV-2 infection. There are 15 residues in the CDR3. Trimming removed 1 base from V and 4 bases from J; junction bases left unmatched: 0. CDR1 is SEHNR, CDR2 FQNEAQ, per germline (reference sequence).

V and J are TRBV7-9 and TRBJ2-1; 11 nucleotides line up with TRBD2. This sample comprised CD4+ T cells from PBMCs cultured with HCoV-229E spike peptides, obtained after COVID-19 vaccination. This sequence originates from a human donor who received a COVID-19 vaccine. In DNA, the CDR3 is TGTGCCAGCAGCTTAGGACTAGCGGGATACAATGAGCAGTTCTTC. This encodes CASSLGLAGYNEQFF.